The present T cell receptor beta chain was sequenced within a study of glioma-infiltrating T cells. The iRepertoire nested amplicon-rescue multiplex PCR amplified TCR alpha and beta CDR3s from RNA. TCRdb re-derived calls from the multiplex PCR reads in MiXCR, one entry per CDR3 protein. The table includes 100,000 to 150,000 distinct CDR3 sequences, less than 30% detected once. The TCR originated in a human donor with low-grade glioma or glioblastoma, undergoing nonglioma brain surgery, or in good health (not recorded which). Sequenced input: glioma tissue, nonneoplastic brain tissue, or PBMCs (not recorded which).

In nucleotides, the CDR3 is TGTGCCAGCAGCCCAGGGGTCAGGGCTAAAGATACGCAGTATTTT. Amino acids: CASSPGVRAKDTQYF. J is TRBJ2-3 and V is TRBV7-3, with D maybe TRBD1 (6 bases). Trimming shortened V by 5 bases and J by 5 bases, and 17 bases separated the two germline ends. Germline assignment: CDR1 SGHTA and CDR2 FQGTGA. The CDR3 length is 15 residues.